The 30 T cell receptor beta chains below were found in one sample sequenced in a study of T cells in localized non-small cell lung cancer. Measured with immunoSEQ multiplex PCR; TCRdb has only the in-frame clones, and not every one. The sample holds 65,000 to 80,000 clones; 70% to 85% are singletons and the top ten take approximately 1.3%. The sample here was peripheral blood, taken before any cancer treatment. These receptors came from a female donor of 60 years or more with stage I lung adenocarcinoma.

The chain links TRBV6-1 to TRBJ1-2; TRBD1 is a possible D gene (6 bases). Deletions cut 2 bases from V and 4 bases from J, with 14 bases between. CDR3 length equals 15 residues. The V gene's germline CDR1 is MNHNS and CDR2 SASEGT. The CDR3 region is CASSENPGAGYGYTF. In nucleotides, the CDR3 is TGTGCCAGCAGTGAAAACCCGGGGGCCGGCTATGGCTACACCTTC.

The V call is TRBV2, the J call TRBJ1-3; the D gene is possibly TRBD1 (5 bases). The CDR3 consists of 15 residues. Trimming shortened V by 4 bases and J by 0 bases, and 10 bases separated the two germline ends. The germline V gene has CDR1 SNHLY and CDR2 FYNNEI. The CDR3 DNA reads TGTGCCAGCAGTGTTGAGGGGAACTCTGGAAACACCATATATTTT. The encoded protein is CASSVEGNSGNTIYF.

The chain uses TRBV7-6 and TRBJ2-3; 8 nucleotides line up with TRBD1. The CDR3 covers 15 residues. Germline CDR1 reads SGHVS; CDR2 reads FNYEAQ. Trimming cost V 3 bases and J 8 bases; bases outside gene matches: 10. The DNA of the CDR3 is TGTGCCAGCAGCTTCGGGTCAGGGGGCGAAGGTACGCAGTATTTT. It encodes CASSFGSGGEGTQYF.

The rearrangement joins TRBV6-1 to TRBJ1-4; 7 bases map to TRBD1. The germline V gene encodes CDR1 MNHNS and CDR2 SASEGT. This CDR3 contains 13 residues. The V and J ends lost 8 bases and 8 bases, in that order; junction bases with no gene match: 8. CDR3 sequence: CASSNRGGEKLFF. In DNA, the CDR3 is TGTGCCAGCTCAAACAGGGGAGGCGAAAAACTGTTTTTT.

V gene TRBV29-1 combines with J gene TRBJ2-2; TRBD1 matches 9 bases. Germline V CDR1 and CDR2: SQVTM, ANQGSEA. J was trimmed by 0 bases and V by 7 bases; bases with no gene match: 3. This CDR3 has 14 residues. The CDR3 region is CSGRTGANTGELFF. The CDR3 DNA sequence: TGCAGCGGACGGACAGGGGCGAACACCGGGGAGCTGTTTTTT.

This clone was seen just once. The genes are TRBV7-2 and TRBJ1-3; D remains unclear. This CDR3 region has 16 residues. V lost 3 bases and J lost 0, with 12 bases in between. CDR1 is SGHTA, CDR2 FQGNSA, per germline. The CDR3 reads CASSFQVQSSGNTIYF. The DNA for the CDR3 is TGTGCCAGCAGCTTCCAGGTCCAGAGCTCTGGAAACACCATATATTTT. The full variable domain, in which reference TRBV7-2 and TRBJ1-3 provide the parts outside the CDR3, is GAGVSQSPSNKVTEKGKDVELRCDPISGHTALYWYRQSLGQGLEFLIYFQGNSAPDKSGLPSDRFSAERTGGSVSTLTIQRTQQEDSAVYLCASSFQVQSSGNTIYFGEGSWLTVV.

The chain carries TRBV7-6 and TRBJ2-3; 8 positions match TRBD2. This CDR3 spans 15 amino acids. Germline V lookup: CDR1 SGHVS, CDR2 FNYEAQ. The junction had 8 bases not matched to a gene; V was cut back by 5 bases and J by 4 bases. The CDR3 sequence is CASSAGPGGPDTQYF. CDR3 sequence (DNA): TGTGCCAGCAGCGCCGGACCGGGGGGGCCAGATACGCAGTATTTT.

The V call is TRBV11-2, the J call TRBJ2-2; D uncertain. This CDR3 comprises 15 residues. Between the trimmed V and J ends, which lost 2 bases and 3 bases, there was a span of 10 bases. Germline V gives CDR1 SGHAT, CDR2 FQNNGV. The CDR3 bases are TGTGCCAGCAGCTTAAGGCACGGATACACCGGGGAGCTGTTTTTT. It specifies CASSLRHGYTGELFF.

This chain uses TRBV7-9 with TRBJ2-3; 8 nucleotides match TRBD2. The CDR3 has 14 residues. Germline trimming cut 3 bases from V and 3 bases from J; bases unmatched to any gene: 2. Germline-derived CDR1 and CDR2 are SEHNR and FQNEAQ (reference sequence). The CDR3 sequence is CASSFGGRTDTQYF. The DNA for the CDR3 is TGTGCCAGCAGCTTTGGCGGGAGGACAGATACGCAGTATTTT. Using reference TRBV7-9 and TRBJ2-3 for the parts outside the CDR3, the full variable domain is DTGVSQNPRHKITKRGQNVTFRCDPISEHNRLYWYRQTLGQGPEFLTYFQNEAQLEKSRLLSDRFSAERPKGSFSTLEIQRTEQGDSAMYLCASSFGGRTDTQYFGPGTRLTVL.

This chain links TRBV28 with TRBJ1-2; D perhaps matches TRBD1 (6 bases). Germline values: CDR1 MDHEN, CDR2 SYDVKM. Trimming stripped 6 bases from V and 5 bases from J, with 10 bases between. The CDR3 loop spans 12 amino acids. Written as DNA, the CDR3 is TGTGCCAGCAGGTCCCAGGGGTATGGCTACACCTTC. Translated: CASRSQGYGYTF.

The rearrangement links TRBV2 to TRBJ2-2; no firm D call. The CDR3 is 15 amino acids. Looked up from germline, CDR1 is SNHLY and CDR2 is FYNNEI. Between the trimmed V and J ends, which lost 7 bases and 4 bases, there was a span of 16 bases. The CDR3 DNA reads as TGTGCCAGCACTGTTGGTAGCCCACCCACCGGGGAGCTGTTTTTT. It is translated as CASTVGSPPTGELFF.

CDR3 residues: CASSFQSAVGAETQYF. The CDR3, as DNA: TGTGCCAGCAGCTTCCAGTCGGCTGTGGGGGCGGAGACCCAGTACTTC. The rearrangement links TRBV11-3 to TRBJ2-5, with D perhaps TRBD1 (6 bases). Trimming cost V 3 bases and J 5 bases, with 19 bases left between them. Germline V lookup: CDR1 SGHNT, CDR2 YENEEA. The CDR3 totals 16 residues.

The chain is built from TRBV25-1 and TRBJ2-3; TRBD2 matches 11 bases. The CDR3 length is 14 residues. Germline CDR1 reads MGHDK; CDR2 reads SYGVNS. Trimming removed 6 bases from V and 4 bases from J; junction bases left unmatched: 3. CDR3 bases: TGTGCCAGCAGCCTTAGCGGGGGGGCAGATACGCAGTATTTT. As protein: CASSLSGGADTQYF.

The V and J genes are TRBV4-3 and TRBJ2-5; 8 nucleotides match TRBD1. The CDR3 spans 15 residues. Germline trimming cut 0 bases from V and 5 bases from J; bases unmatched to any gene: 5. The V gene's germline CDR1 is LGHNA and CDR2 YSLEER. The CDR3 spells CASSQEGRGPETQYF. The CDR3 DNA reads TGCGCCAGCAGCCAAGAAGGCAGGGGGCCGGAGACCCAGTACTTC.

With regard to this clone: The sample holds other DNA sequences that translate to the same CDR3. V is TRBV5-1 and J is TRBJ2-7; 10 nucleotides agree with TRBD1. The CDR3 covers 14 residues. V shed 0 bases and J 4 bases; nucleotides not matched to a gene: 1. The germline V gene has CDR1 SGHRS and CDR2 YFSETQ. Here the CDR3 DNA reads TGCGCCAGCAGCTTGGGACAGGGGGCTTACGAGCAGTACTTC. Its protein is CASSLGQGAYEQYF.

V is TRBV4-1 and J is TRBJ2-6; the D is unclear. Trimming took off 0 bases at V and 4 bases at J, with 7 bases between the two ends. In germline, CDR1 is MGHRA, CDR2 YSYEKL. The CDR3 spans 15 residues. CDR3 coding DNA: TGCGCCAGCAGCCAAGAATTAGGAGGGGCCAACGTCCTGACTTTC. Translation: CASSQELGGANVLTF.

V is TRBV11-2 and J is TRBJ2-5; 8 bases match TRBD2. The J segment lost 4 bases and the V segment lost 1 base, leaving 8 bases of the junction unmatched. CDR3 length: 16 residues. CDR1 and CDR2 (germline): SGHAT, FQNNGV. Written as DNA, the CDR3 is TGTGCCAGCAGCTTAGCGGGGGGGAACTTCGGAGAGACCCAGTACTTC. Translated, it gives CASSLAGGNFGETQYF.

This chain connects TRBV2 to TRBJ2-4, with D unclear. This CDR3 spans 12 amino acids. Germline CDR1 reads SNHLY; CDR2 reads FYNNEI. Trimming pared 3 bases from V and 6 bases from J, leaving 6 bases between. As DNA, the CDR3 is TGTGCCAGCAGTGATGGAATAAACATTCAGTACTTC. Translating it yields CASSDGINIQYF.

The chain links TRBV5-1 to TRBJ2-7, with 12 bases that match TRBD2. Trimming at V came to 4 bases and at J to 7 bases, leaving 9 bases not matched to a gene. There are 15 residues in the CDR3. Per germline, CDR1 SGHRS and CDR2 YFSETQ. CDR3 protein: CASSPLAGGPGEQYF. CDR3 sequence (DNA): TGCGCCAGCAGCCCTCTAGCGGGAGGGCCGGGGGAGCAGTACTTC.

The genes are TRBV19 and TRBJ2-2, with D perhaps matching TRBD1 (5 bases). Trimming took 7 bases from V and 4 from J, leaving 13 bases between them. The length of the CDR3 is 14 residues. CDR1 and CDR2 (germline): LNHDA, SQIVND (reference sequence). CDR3 sequence: CASTRTSVTGELFF. CDR3 DNA sequence: TGTGCCAGTACCCGGACAAGCGTCACCGGGGAGCTGTTTTTT.

V is TRBV18 and J is TRBJ1-2; D unresolved. The CDR3 is 14 residues long. Trimming removed 5 bases at V and 3 bases at J, with 13 bases between. Germline CDR1 KGHSH, CDR2 LQKENI. The chain's CDR3 is CASSGSGVHYGYTF. Here the CDR3 DNA reads TGTGCCAGCTCAGGCTCGGGAGTTCACTATGGCTACACCTTC. Drawing the rest from reference TRBV18 and TRBJ1-2, the complete variable domain is NAGVMQNPRHLVRRRGQEARLRCSPMKGHSHVYWYRQLPEEGLKFMVYLQKENIIDESGMPKERFSAEFPKEGPSILRIQQVVRGDSAAYFCASSGSGVHYGYTFGSGTRLTVV.

The J gene is TRBJ2-2, the V gene TRBV19; D is unresolved. Trimming pared 5 bases from V and 1 base from J, leaving 8 bases between. The CDR3 is 14 amino acids. Per germline, CDR1 LNHDA and CDR2 SQIVND (reference sequence). CDR3 DNA sequence: TGTGCCAGTAGTGAGCACAGGAACACCGGGGAGCTGTTTTTT. Translation: CASSEHRNTGELFF. Combining the CDR3 with reference TRBV19 and TRBJ2-2 gives the whole variable domain DGGITQSPKYLFRKEGQNVTLSCEQNLNHDAMYWYRQDPGQGLRLIYYSQIVNDFQKGDIAEGYSVSREKKESFPLTVTSAQKNPTAFYLCASSEHRNTGELFFGEGSRLTVL.

The chain is built from TRBV7-2 and TRBJ1-5; D uncertain. Germline V CDR1 and CDR2: SGHTA, FQGNSA. The CDR3 totals 15 residues. Between the trimmed V and J ends, which lost 1 base and 3 bases, there was a span of 10 bases. CDR3 sequence (DNA): TGTGCCAGCAGCTTAGACCTCGGACCCAATCAGCCCCAGCATTTT. It codes for CASSLDLGPNQPQHF.

The chain joins TRBV7-9 to TRBJ2-5, with TRBD2 identical over 10 bases. J was trimmed by 2 bases and V by 2 bases; bases with no gene match: 14. This CDR3 has 19 amino acids. CDR1 and CDR2 from the germline V gene are SEHNR and FQNEAQ (reference sequence). The CDR3 DNA reads as TGTGCCAGCAGCTTACGATGGTTAGCGGGGGGAGCCCTGCAAGAGACCCAGTACTTC. Its translation is CASSLRWLAGGALQETQYF.

This clone was counted a single time. In nucleotides, the CDR3 is TGTGCCAGCTGTCGCCTGCTGAACACTGAAGCTTTCTTT. Its translation: CASCRLLNTEAFF. The J gene is TRBJ1-1, the V gene TRBV2; D remains unclear. The CDR3 is 13 amino acids. CDR1 and CDR2 from the germline V gene are SNHLY and FYNNEI. Trimming shortened V by 8 bases and J by 0 bases, and 10 bases separated the two germline ends.

This chain links TRBV5-1 with TRBJ2-3, with TRBD2 identical over 10 bases. The germline V gene encodes CDR1 SGHRS and CDR2 YFSETQ. This CDR3 region has 21 residues. J was trimmed by 6 bases and V by 2 bases; bases with no gene match: 24. The chain's CDR3 is CASSLPKRERGGRGAPDTQYF. CDR3 nucleotide sequence: TGCGCCAGCAGCTTACCAAAGCGGGAGCGGGGGGGCCGGGGAGCACCCGATACGCAGTATTTT.

The J gene is TRBJ2-5, the V gene TRBV5-1; 10 bases align to TRBD1. From germline, CDR1 is SGHRS and CDR2 YFSETQ. The CDR3 length is 15 residues. Losses at the gene ends were 4 bases for V and 3 bases for J; bases not matched to a gene: 6. The CDR3 coding sequence is TGCGCCAGCAGCCTTACCGGGACAGGGGAAGAGACCCAGTACTTC. Translated: CASSLTGTGEETQYF.

Remarks on this clone: A junction boundary mismatches the germline segment, possibly from a read error. The V gene is TRBV4-1, the J gene TRBJ2-5; D unresolved. The CDR3 covers 14 residues. The germline CDR1 and CDR2 sequences are MGHRA and YSYEKL. The CDR3 DNA reads as TGCGCCAGCAGCCAAGAGGACGGCCAAGGGACCCAGTACTTC. Translating gives CASSQEDGQGTQYF.

This chain joins TRBV19 and TRBJ2-5; the D call may be TRBD1 or TRBD2 (5 bases each). The CDR3 totals 13 residues. Germline CDR1 reads LNHDA; CDR2 reads SQIVND (reference sequence). The ends were cut back, 7 bases at V and 4 bases at J, with 13 bases in the middle. The CDR3: CASKGRAVETQYF. In nucleotides, the CDR3 is TGTGCCAGTAAGGGACGCGCCGTAGAGACCCAGTACTTC.

This chain joins TRBV7-9 and TRBJ2-7; D might be TRBD1 (8 bases). The V and J ends lost 4 bases and 5 bases respectively, with 18 bases between them. Germline V gene lookup returns CDR1 SEHNR and CDR2 FQNEAQ (reference sequence). This CDR3 region has 15 residues. CDR3 bases: TGTGCCAGCAGCTCGGGGGGACAGGTTGTCAACGAGCAGTACTTC. Translating gives CASSSGGQVVNEQYF.